The T cell receptor beta chain described here comes from a study of CD8 T cells in Susac syndrome (dated by TCRdb to between 2019 and 2020). Study-wide context: Repertoire sequencing was used to test whether CD8+ T cell activation and differentiation in Susac syndrome was antigen driven.

Comment on this clonotype: The specificity of this receptor is unknown. No per-base quality is available; no much larger clone lies one base away.

RNA was extracted with the RNeasy kit and 0.5 to 1 ug was reverse transcribed using random hexamers. The immunoSEQ multiplex PCR assay, covering 54 Vbeta and 13 Jbeta segments, was used to amplify TCR beta CDR3 regions. To correct PCR amplification bias, a synthetic template baseline was used for both primer optimization and computational correction. The paper's data handling went like this. Reads were assigned to V, D and J genes according to IMGT and analyzed in immunoSEQ Analyzer, with only productive sequences retained. Clonality was computed as one minus Shannon entropy normalized by log2 of the number of productive unique sequences. For each patient and control, public and private clones were evaluated among the 100 most prevalent clones. Clones were defined as Susac-specific when absent from the healthy and MS cohorts, from fewer than 1,300 published viral clones and from other ImmuneACCESS disease sequences. TCRdb passed the public sequencing reads through fastp at Q25 and MiXCR, retaining productive beta sequences. Entries are consolidated by CDR3 protein sequence, retaining the most common genes and DNA. Clone size and V and J calls follow TCRdb, not the original study. The sample includes roughly 180,000 distinct CDR3 sequences, with approximately 93% observed a single time. The ten largest make up around 0.1% of the sample.

Trimming takes 0 bases from V and 6 bases from J, and the germline ends sit 16 bases apart. Inclusive of the bounding cysteine and phenylalanine, the CDR3 is 15 residues long. The entry retains the CDR3 DNA only, 45 bases that are in frame from base 1. According to the germline V gene (reference sequence), CDR1 reads GTSNPN and CDR2 reads SVGIG. Overall results and qualifications from the work: The number of individuals in the TCR sequencing and HLA analysis was acknowledged as relatively small.

Peripheral blood CD8+ and CD4+ T cells from healthy donors, Susac syndrome patients and multiple sclerosis patients were profiled using high-throughput TCR beta sequencing. The multiple sclerosis controls were treatment-naive patients whose relapsing-remitting disease, either stable or active, fulfilled the revised McDonald criteria. Bulk CD8+ and CD4+ T cells were purified by magnetic negative isolation, while CD8+ TEMRA cells were enriched using FACS. Blood was collected in EDTA tubes and processed within 24 hours, with PBMCs isolated through density gradient centrifugation. PBMCs destined for TCR sequencing were cryopreserved in liquid nitrogen and later thawed in a 37 °C water bath. The sorted or isolated CD4+, CD8+ and CD8+ TEMRA cells had a purity of 90% or higher.

This TCR derives from a human donor with multiple sclerosis. The sequenced sample consisted of CD4+ T cells from PBMCs. The chain uses TRBV30 and TRBJ2-3, with TRBD2 perhaps the D gene, on 5 matching bases. The CDR3 reads CAWSVGPGLRDTQYF. The DNA sequence reads TGTGCCTGGAGTGTTGGACCAGGACTGCGGGATACGCAGTATTTT.